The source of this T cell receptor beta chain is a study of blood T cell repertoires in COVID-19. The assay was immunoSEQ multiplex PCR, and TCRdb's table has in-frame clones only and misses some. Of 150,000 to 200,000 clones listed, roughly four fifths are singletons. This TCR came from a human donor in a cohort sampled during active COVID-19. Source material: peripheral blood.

CDR3 nucleotide sequence: TGTGCCAGCAGCTTCGCGAGACTAGCGGTGGAGACCCAGTACTTC. This codes for CASSFARLAVETQYF. The chain links TRBV7-9 to TRBJ2-5, with TRBD2 matching 9 bases. CDR3 length: 15 amino acids. CDR1 and CDR2 from the germline V gene are SEHNR and FQNEAQ (reference sequence). V lost 3 bases to trimming and J lost 5 bases; unmatched junction nucleotides: 7.